This T cell receptor (beta chain) was sequenced in a study of memory CD4+ T cells and cytomegalovirus serostatus. Looking at the study overall: Donors were healthy Belgian adults, about ten CMV seropositive and 20 to 25 seronegative. Findings and caveats of the study: Of under 200 reported CMV TCRbeta sequences, 67 were found in memory CD4+ repertoires.

This clone was observed a few times. Its specificity is unknown. Single viable CD3+CD4+CD8-CD45RO+ cells were sorted as the memory CD4+ T cells. CMV serostatus came from serum IgG against pp150, pp28, p38, p52. As processed by the authors: After removing out-of-frame reads, over 2 million distinct TCRbeta sequences remained. Profiled with immunoSEQ multiplex PCR; TCRdb holds only in-frame clones, not every one. V, J and clone size are those of that table, while D and trimming were read from the DNA. The sample lists approximately 53,000 clones; roughly 80% were seen once. Looked up from germline, CDR1 is SGDLS and CDR2 is YYNGEE. V was pared by 4 bases and J by 7 bases, with 17 bases between. There are 14 residues in the CDR3.

This sequence originates from an adult in good health and CMV-seronegative. Sequenced material: memory CD4+ T cells from blood. This rearrangement joins TRBV9 to TRBJ1-1; tentative D call: TRBD1 (6 bases). The CDR3 coding sequence is TGTGCCAGCAGCCCCACAACAGGACAGATTGAAGCTTTCTTT. This codes for CASSPTTGQIEAFF.